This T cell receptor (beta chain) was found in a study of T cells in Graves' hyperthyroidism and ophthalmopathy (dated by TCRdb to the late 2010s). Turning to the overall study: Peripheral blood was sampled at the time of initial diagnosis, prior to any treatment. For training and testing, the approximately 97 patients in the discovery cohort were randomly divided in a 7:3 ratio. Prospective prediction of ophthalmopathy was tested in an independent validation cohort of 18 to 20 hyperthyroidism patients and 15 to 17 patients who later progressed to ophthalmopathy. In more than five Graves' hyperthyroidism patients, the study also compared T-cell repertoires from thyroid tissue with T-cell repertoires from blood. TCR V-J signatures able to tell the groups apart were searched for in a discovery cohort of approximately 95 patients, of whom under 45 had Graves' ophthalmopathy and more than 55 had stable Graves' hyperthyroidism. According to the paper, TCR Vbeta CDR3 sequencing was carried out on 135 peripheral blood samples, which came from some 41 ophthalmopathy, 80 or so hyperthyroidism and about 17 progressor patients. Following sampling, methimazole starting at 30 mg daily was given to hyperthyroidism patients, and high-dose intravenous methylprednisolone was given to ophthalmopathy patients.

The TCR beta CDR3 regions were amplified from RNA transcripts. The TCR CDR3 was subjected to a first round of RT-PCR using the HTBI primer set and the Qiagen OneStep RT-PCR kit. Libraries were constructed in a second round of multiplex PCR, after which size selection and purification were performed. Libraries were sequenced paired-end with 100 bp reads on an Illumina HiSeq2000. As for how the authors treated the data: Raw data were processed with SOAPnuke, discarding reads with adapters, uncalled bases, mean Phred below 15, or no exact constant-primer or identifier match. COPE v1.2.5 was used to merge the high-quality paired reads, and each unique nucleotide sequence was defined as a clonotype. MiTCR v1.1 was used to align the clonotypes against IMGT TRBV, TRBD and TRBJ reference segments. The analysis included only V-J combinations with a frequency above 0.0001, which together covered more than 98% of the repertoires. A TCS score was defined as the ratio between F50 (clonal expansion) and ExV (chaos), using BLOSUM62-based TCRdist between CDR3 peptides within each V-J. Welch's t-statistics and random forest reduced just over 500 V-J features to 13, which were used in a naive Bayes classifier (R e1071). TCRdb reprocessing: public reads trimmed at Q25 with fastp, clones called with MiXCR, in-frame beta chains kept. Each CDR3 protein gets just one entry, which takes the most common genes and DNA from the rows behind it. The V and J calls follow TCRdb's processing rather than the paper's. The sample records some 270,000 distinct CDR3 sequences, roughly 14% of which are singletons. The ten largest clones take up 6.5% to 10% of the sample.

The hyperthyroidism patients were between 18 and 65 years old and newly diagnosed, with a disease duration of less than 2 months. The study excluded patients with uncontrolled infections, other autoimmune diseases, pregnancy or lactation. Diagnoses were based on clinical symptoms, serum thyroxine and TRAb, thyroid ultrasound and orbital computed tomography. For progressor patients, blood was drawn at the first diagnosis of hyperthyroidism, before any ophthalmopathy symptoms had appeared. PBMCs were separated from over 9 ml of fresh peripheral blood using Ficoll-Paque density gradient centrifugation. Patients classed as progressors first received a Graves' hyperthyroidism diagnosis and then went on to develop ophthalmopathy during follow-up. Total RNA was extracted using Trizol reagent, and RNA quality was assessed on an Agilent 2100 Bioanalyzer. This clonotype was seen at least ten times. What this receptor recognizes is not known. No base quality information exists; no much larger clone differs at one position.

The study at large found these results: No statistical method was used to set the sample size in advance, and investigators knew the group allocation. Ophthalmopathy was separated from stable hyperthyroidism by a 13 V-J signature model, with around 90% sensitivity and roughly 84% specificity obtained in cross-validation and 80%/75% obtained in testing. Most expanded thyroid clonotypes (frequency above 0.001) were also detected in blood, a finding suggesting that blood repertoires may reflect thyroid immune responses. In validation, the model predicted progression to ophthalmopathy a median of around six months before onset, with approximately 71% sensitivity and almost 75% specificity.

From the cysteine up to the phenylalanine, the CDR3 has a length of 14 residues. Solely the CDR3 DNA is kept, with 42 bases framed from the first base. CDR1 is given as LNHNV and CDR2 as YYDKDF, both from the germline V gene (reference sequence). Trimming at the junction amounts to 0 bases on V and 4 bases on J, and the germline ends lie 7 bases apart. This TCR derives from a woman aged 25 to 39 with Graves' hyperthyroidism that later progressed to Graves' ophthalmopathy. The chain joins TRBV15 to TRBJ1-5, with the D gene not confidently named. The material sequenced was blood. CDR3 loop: CATSREGGNQPQHF. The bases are TGTGCCACCAGCAGAGAGGGAGGGAATCAGCCCCAGCATTTT.